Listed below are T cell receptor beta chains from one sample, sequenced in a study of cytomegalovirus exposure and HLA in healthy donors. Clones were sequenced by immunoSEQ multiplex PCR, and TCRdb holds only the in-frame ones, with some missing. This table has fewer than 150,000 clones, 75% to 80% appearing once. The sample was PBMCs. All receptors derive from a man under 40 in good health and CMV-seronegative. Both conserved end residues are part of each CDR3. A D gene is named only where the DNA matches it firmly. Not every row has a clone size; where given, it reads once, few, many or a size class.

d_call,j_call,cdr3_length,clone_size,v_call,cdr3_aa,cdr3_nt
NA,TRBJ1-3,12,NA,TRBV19,CASLSSGNTIYF,TGTGCCAGCTTGAGCTCTGGAAACACCATATATTTT
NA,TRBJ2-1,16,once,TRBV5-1,CASRLGRVRELDEQFF,TGCGCCAGCAGACTTGGACGGGTTCGGGAATTAGATGAGCAGTTCTTC
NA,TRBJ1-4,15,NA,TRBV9,CASSVGGTVDEKLFF,TGTGCCAGCAGCGTAGGCGGGACGGTAGATGAAAAACTGTTTTTT
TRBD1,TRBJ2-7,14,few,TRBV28,CASSWTGSLYEQYF,TGTGCCAGCAGTTGGACAGGATCCCTCTACGAGCAGTACTTC
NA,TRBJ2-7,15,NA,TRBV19,CASSIASGPSYEQYF,TGTGCCAGTAGTATAGCCAGCGGGCCCTCCTACGAGCAGTACTTC
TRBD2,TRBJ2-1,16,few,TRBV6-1,CASSAGTSGRTYEQFF,TGTGCCAGCAGTGCCGGGACTAGCGGGAGAACCTATGAGCAGTTCTTC
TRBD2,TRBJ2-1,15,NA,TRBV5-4,CASSSDSGSDWEQFF,TGTGCCAGCAGCTCCGATAGCGGGAGCGACTGGGAGCAGTTCTTC
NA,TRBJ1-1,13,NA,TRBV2,CASSEDGNTEAFF,TGTGCCAGCAGTGAAGACGGGAACACTGAAGCTTTCTTT
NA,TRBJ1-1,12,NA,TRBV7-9,CASSLSEGGAFF,TGTGCCAGCAGCTTAAGCGAAGGTGGAGCTTTCTTT
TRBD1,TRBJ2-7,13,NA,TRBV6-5,CASRRGQGAEQYF,TGTGCCAGCAGAAGGGGACAGGGGGCTGAGCAGTACTTC
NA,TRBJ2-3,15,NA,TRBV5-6,CASSLELVGTDTQYF,TGTGCCAGCAGCTTGGAGCTAGTGGGCACAGATACGCAGTATTTT
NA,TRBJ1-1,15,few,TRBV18,CASSPVGGPNTEAFF,TGTGCCAGCTCACCAGTGGGGGGGCCGAACACTGAAGCTTTCTTT
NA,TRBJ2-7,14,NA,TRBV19,CASSTVDIAYEQYF,TGTGCCAGTAGTACCGTGGACATAGCCTACGAGCAGTACTTC
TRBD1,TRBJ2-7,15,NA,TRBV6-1,CASSGEGQLIYEQYF,TGTGCCAGCAGCGGCGAGGGACAGCTGATCTACGAGCAGTACTTC
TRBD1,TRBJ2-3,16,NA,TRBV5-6,CASSRTGSLGVHTQYF,TGTGCCAGCAGCAGGACAGGGTCGTTAGGGGTCCATACGCAGTATTTT
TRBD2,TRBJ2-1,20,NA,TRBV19,CASTPGPGTSGPFSYNEQFF,TGTGCCAGTACCCCGGGTCCCGGGACTAGCGGACCTTTCTCCTACAATGAGCAGTTCTTC
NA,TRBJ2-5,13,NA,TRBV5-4,CASSLGQEETQYF,TGTGCCAGCAGCCTTGGGCAGGAAGAGACCCAGTACTTC
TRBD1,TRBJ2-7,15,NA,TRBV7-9,CASSPWTGRSYEQYF,TGTGCCAGCAGCCCCTGGACAGGGAGGTCCTACGAGCAGTACTTC
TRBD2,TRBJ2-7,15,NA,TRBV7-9,CSSSLGGRQSYEQYF,TGTTCCAGCAGCTTAGGCGGGAGACAATCCTACGAGCAGTACTTC
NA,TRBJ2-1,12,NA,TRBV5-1,CASSLISGEQFF,TGCGCCAGCAGCTTAATTAGCGGAGAGCAGTTCTTC
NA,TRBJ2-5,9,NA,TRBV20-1,CTSPGTQYF,TGCACCTCGCCGGGGACCCAGTACTTC
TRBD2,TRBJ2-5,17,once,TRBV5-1,CASSLDGSGWGGETQYF,TGCGCCAGCAGCTTGGATGGTAGCGGCTGGGGGGGAGAGACCCAGTACTTC
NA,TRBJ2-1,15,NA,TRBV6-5,CASRRTGMGMNEQFF,TGTGCCAGCAGGCGTACAGGAATGGGAATGAATGAGCAGTTCTTC
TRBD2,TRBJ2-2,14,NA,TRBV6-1,CATRLAGGGRELFF,TGTGCCACCCGACTAGCGGGAGGTGGCCGGGAGCTGTTTTTT
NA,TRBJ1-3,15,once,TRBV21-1,CASSITGGSGNTIYF,TGTGCCAGCAGCATCACAGGGGGCTCTGGAAACACCATATATTTT
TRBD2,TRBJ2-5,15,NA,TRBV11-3,CASSAMGTSAETQYF,TGTGCCAGCAGCGCGATGGGGACTAGCGCGGAGACCCAGTACTTC
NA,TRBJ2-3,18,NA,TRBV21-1,CASSAGTSGTGPPDTQYF,TGTGCCAGCAGCGCGGGGACTAGTGGTACGGGCCCGCCAGATACGCAGTATTTT
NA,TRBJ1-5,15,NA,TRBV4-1,CASSQGPSFNQPQHF,TGCGCCAGCAGCCAAGGCCCGAGTTTCAATCAGCCCCAGCATTTT
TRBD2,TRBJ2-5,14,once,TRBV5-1,CASREREAPETQYF,TGCGCCAGCAGGGAGCGGGAGGCCCCAGAGACCCAGTACTTC
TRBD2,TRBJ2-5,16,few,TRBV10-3,CAISDQLAGGGETQYF,TGTGCCATCAGTGACCAACTAGCGGGAGGGGGGGAGACCCAGTACTTC
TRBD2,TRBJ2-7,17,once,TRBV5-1,CASSQGTSGTLSTGQYF,TGCGCCAGCAGCCAAGGGACTAGCGGAACCTTGTCTACTGGGCAGTACTTC
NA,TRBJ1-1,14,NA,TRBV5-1,CASSLGRGSTEAFF,TGCGCCAGCAGCTTGGGCCGCGGGAGCACTGAAGCTTTCTTT
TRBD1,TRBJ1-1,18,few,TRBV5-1,CASILAWGQGIWHTEAFF,TGCGCCAGCATCCTAGCTTGGGGACAGGGGATTTGGCACACTGAAGCTTTCTTT
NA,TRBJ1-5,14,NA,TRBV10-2,CASSEGREGQPQHF,TGCGCCAGCAGTGAGGGCCGGGAGGGTCAGCCCCAGCATTTT
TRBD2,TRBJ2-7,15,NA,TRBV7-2,CASSLEAGGHHEQYF,TGTGCCAGCAGCTTAGAAGCGGGAGGGCACCACGAGCAGTACTTC
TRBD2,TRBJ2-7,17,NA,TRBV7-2,CASSSLLAGASSYEQYF,TGTGCCAGCAGCTCTCTACTAGCGGGGGCGTCCTCCTACGAGCAGTACTTC
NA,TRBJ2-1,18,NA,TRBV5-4,CASSLGPFGGSVSNEQFF,TGTGCCAGCAGCTTGGGGCCCTTTGGCGGGTCGGTGTCCAATGAGCAGTTCTTC
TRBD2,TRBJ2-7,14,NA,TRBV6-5,CASSSGGSPGEQYF,TGTGCCAGCAGTTCGGGCGGGAGCCCCGGAGAGCAGTACTTC
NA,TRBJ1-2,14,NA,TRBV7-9,CASSRPEGDYGYTF,TGTGCCAGCAGCCGGCCAGAGGGCGACTATGGCTACACCTTC
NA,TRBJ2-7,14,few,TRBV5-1,CASSLDGGSYEQYF,TGCGCCAGCAGCTTGGACGGCGGCTCCTACGAGCAGTACTTC
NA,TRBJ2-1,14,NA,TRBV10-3,CAISDFRDYNEQFF,TGTGCCATCAGTGATTTCCGGGACTACAATGAGCAGTTCTTC
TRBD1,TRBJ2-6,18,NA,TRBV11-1,CASSLATQGSSGANVLTF,TGTGCCAGCAGCTTAGCCACACAGGGGAGCTCTGGGGCCAACGTCCTGACTTTC
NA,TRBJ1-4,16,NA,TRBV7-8,CASSLARISENEKLFF,TGTGCCAGCAGCTTAGCGCGTATCTCGGAGAATGAAAAACTGTTTTTT
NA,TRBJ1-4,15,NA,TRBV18,CASSPRVATNEKLFF,TGTGCCAGCTCCCCCAGGGTTGCAACTAATGAAAAACTGTTTTTT
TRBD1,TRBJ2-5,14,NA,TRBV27,CASSRGQGTETQYF,TGTGCCAGTAGTCGTGGACAGGGGACGGAGACCCAGTACTTC
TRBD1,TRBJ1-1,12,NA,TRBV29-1,CSAGTGDTEAFF,TGCAGCGCTGGGACAGGGGACACTGAAGCTTTCTTT
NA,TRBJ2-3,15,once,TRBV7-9,CASSLATPGGDTQYF,TGTGCCAGCAGCTTAGCCACCCCAGGAGGAGATACGCAGTATTTT
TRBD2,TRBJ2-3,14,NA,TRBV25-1,CASGGLAGADTQYF,TGTGCCAGCGGGGGACTAGCGGGAGCCGATACGCAGTATTTT
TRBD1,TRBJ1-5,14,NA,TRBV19,CATWTGSSNQPQHF,TGTGCCACATGGACAGGATCCAGCAATCAGCCCCAGCATTTT
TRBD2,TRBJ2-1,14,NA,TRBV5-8,CASSLVAGVGEQFF,TGTGCCAGCAGCTTGGTAGCGGGAGTCGGTGAGCAGTTCTTC
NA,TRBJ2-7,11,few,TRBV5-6,CASSLASEQYF,TGTGCCAGCAGCTTAGCGTCCGAGCAGTACTTC
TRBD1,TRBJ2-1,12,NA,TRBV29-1,CAEGDRGREQFF,TGCGCTGAAGGGGACAGGGGTCGAGAGCAGTTCTTC